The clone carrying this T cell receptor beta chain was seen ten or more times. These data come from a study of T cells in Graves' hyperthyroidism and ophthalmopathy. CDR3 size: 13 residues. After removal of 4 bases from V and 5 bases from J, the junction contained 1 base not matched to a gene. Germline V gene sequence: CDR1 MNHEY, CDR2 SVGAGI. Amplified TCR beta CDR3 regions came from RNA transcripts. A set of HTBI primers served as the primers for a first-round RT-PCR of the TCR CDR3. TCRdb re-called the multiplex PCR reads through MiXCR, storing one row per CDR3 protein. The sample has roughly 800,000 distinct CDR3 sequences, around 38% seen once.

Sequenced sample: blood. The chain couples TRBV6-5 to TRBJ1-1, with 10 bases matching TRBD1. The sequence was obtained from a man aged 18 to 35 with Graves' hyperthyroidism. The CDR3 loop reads CASSWDRGTEAFF. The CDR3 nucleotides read TGTGCCAGCAGTTGGGACAGGGGTACTGAAGCTTTCTTT.